The 21 T cell receptor beta chains listed next were all sequenced from one sample in a study of T cell responses to AZD1222 COVID-19 vaccine. Here immunoSEQ multiplex PCR was the method, and the copy in TCRdb shows in-frame clones only, minus some. The table records roughly 120,000 clones, about 90% of them present only once. Sequenced here: peripheral blood, sampled on day 0 of AZD1222 vaccination. These receptors all come from an adult in good health.

The chain recombines TRBV2 with TRBJ2-7; TRBD2 agrees at 8 bases. V lost 11 bases to trimming and J lost 3 bases; unmatched junction nucleotides: 12. CDR3 length: 14 amino acids. CDR1 and CDR2 (germline): SNHLY, FYNNEI. DNA of the CDR3: TGTGCCGGTACCGGGACTAGTGATTACTACGAGCAGTACTTC. Translating gives CAGTGTSDYYEQYF.

The chain carries TRBV5-1 and TRBJ2-7; D possibly corresponds to TRBD1 (6 bases). This CDR3 region has 12 residues. The germline CDR1 and CDR2 sequences are SGHRS and YFSETQ. Trimming removed 4 bases from V and 3 bases from J, with 8 bases in between. The CDR3 sequence: CASSPDSYEQYF. The CDR3, as DNA: TGCGCCAGCAGCCCGGACAGCTACGAGCAGTACTTC.

The chain employs TRBV28 and TRBJ2-5; D unclear. Germline lookup yields CDR1 MDHEN and CDR2 SYDVKM. The ends were cut back, 3 bases at V and 5 bases at J, with 10 bases in the middle. The CDR3 is made up of 13 amino acids. CDR3 in DNA: TGTGCCAGCAGTTTTCAAGGAAGCGAGACCCAGTACTTC. Translation: CASSFQGSETQYF.

The V call is TRBV28, the J call TRBJ2-7; 7 positions agree with TRBD1. V gave up 7 bases and J gave up 3 bases; unmatched junction bases: 12. The CDR3 has 15 residues. The germline gives CDR1 MDHEN, CDR2 SYDVKM. In nucleotides, the CDR3 is TGTGCCAGCACTTTGGGGACAGCTAGAATCTACGAGCAGTACTTC. This encodes CASTLGTARIYEQYF. The complete variable domain, with remaining parts taken from reference TRBV28 and TRBJ2-7, reads DVKVTQSSRYLVKRTGEKVFLECVQDMDHENMFWYRQDPGLGLRLIYFSYDVKMKEKGDIPEGYSVSREKKERFSLILESASTNQTSMYLCASTLGTARIYEQYFGPGTRLTVT.

The chain uses TRBV7-3 and TRBJ2-7, with 11 bases matching TRBD2. Losses at the gene ends were 1 base for V and 2 bases for J; bases not matched to a gene: 4. Germline CDR1 and CDR2: SGHTA and FQGTGA. The CDR3 sequence is 16 residues long. The CDR3 DNA reads TGTGCCAGCAGCTTAAAAGGGACTAGCGGTCCCTACGAGCAGTACTTC. Amino acid sequence: CASSLKGTSGPYEQYF.

Here the CDR3 DNA reads TGCGCCAGCAGCCAACAAGGGACAGGGACAACTGAAGCTTTCTTT. Translation: CASSQQGTGTTEAFF. The chain employs TRBV4-1 and TRBJ1-1; 9 bases are a match to TRBD1. Germline trimming cut 2 bases from V and 5 bases from J; bases unmatched to any gene: 6. Germline V gives CDR1 MGHRA, CDR2 YSYEKL. This CDR3 is built from 15 residues.

The CDR3 DNA reads as TGTGCCAGCAGGGGACTAGCGGGAGGTGAGCAGTTCTTC. As protein: CASRGLAGGEQFF. V and J are TRBV6-5 and TRBJ2-1; 15 bases are a match to TRBD2. CDR1 is MNHEY, CDR2 SVGAGI, per germline. This CDR3 spans 13 amino acids. Unmatched junction bases numbered 0, after V lost 6 bases and J lost 9 bases.

The chain combines TRBV27 with TRBJ2-7; D gene ambiguous. V was pared by 0 bases and J by 3 bases, with 12 bases between. Per germline, CDR1 MNHEY and CDR2 SMNVEV (reference sequence). CDR3 size: 15 residues. The CDR3 spells CASSLSYGPNYEQYF. The CDR3 DNA follows: TGTGCCAGCAGTTTATCGTACGGTCCCAACTACGAGCAGTACTTC.

J is TRBJ2-4 and V is TRBV7-9; 7 bases are a match to TRBD1. This CDR3 has 15 amino acids. CDR1 is SEHNR, CDR2 FQNEAQ, per germline (reference sequence). Losses at the gene ends were 8 bases for V and 5 bases for J; bases not matched to a gene: 12. CDR3 sequence (DNA): TGTGCCAGCGAGGGTGCTCCGGGACAGCAAAACATTCAGTACTTC. Amino acid sequence: CASEGAPGQQNIQYF.

The chain is built from TRBV29-1 and TRBJ1-2; 10 positions match TRBD1. CDR1 and CDR2 (germline): SQVTM, ANQGSEA. V lost 3 bases and J lost 3; bases outside the gene matches: 4. There are 14 residues in the CDR3. The CDR3 protein is CSVDLTGGDYGYTF. CDR3 nucleotides: TGCAGCGTTGATCTGACAGGGGGCGACTATGGCTACACCTTC.

The V call is TRBV7-4, the J call TRBJ2-3; D tentatively reads TRBD1 or TRBD2 (5 bases each). CDR3 length: 14 residues. Germline lookup yields CDR1 SGHVT and CDR2 SQSDAQ. Trimming pared 5 bases from V and 4 bases from J, leaving 13 bases between. The CDR3 coding sequence is TGTGCCAGCAGCCGAGGGGTGGAGGCAGATACGCAGTATTTT. This gives the protein CASSRGVEADTQYF.

The V gene is TRBV3-1 (or the pseudogene TRBV3-2), the J gene TRBJ1-5; D not resolved. The CDR3 sequence is 13 residues long. Per the germline V gene, CDR1 is LGHDT and CDR2 is YNNKEL (reference sequence). V was pared by 3 bases and J by 5 bases, with 8 bases between. The CDR3 nucleotides read TGTGCCAGCAGCCAGGGCGGTGATCAGCCCCAGCATTTT. Translated: CASSQGGDQPQHF.

The chain uses TRBV27 and TRBJ1-1, with TRBD1 matching over 7 bases. V trimming: 5 bases; J trimming: 4 bases; junction bases outside the gene matches: 1. The CDR3 is 12 amino acids. Germline assignment: CDR1 MNHEY and CDR2 SMNVEV (reference sequence). Written as DNA, the CDR3 is TGTGCCAGCAGTAACAGGGGCACTGAAGCTTTCTTT. Protein sequence: CASSNRGTEAFF.

J is TRBJ2-2 and V is TRBV19, with 10 bases matching TRBD1. Looked up from germline, CDR1 is LNHDA and CDR2 is SQIVND (reference sequence). Losses at the gene ends were 7 bases for V and 8 bases for J; bases not matched to a gene: 4. The CDR3 loop spans 13 amino acids. The CDR3 sequence: CASIDRGPGELFF. CDR3 bases: TGTGCCAGTATCGACAGGGGGCCTGGGGAGCTGTTTTTT. The complete variable domain, with remaining parts taken from reference TRBV19 and TRBJ2-2, reads DGGITQSPKYLFRKEGQNVTLSCEQNLNHDAMYWYRQDPGQGLRLIYYSQIVNDFQKGDIAEGYSVSREKKESFPLTVTSAQKNPTAFYLCASIDRGPGELFFGEGSRLTVL.

This clone was seen a handful of times. The chain has TRBV30 and TRBJ1-1; possibly TRBD1 for D (6 bases). The length of the CDR3 is 11 residues. Germline V gene sequence: CDR1 GTSNPN, CDR2 SVGIG (reference sequence). Trimming took off 7 bases at V and 10 bases at J, with 16 bases between the two ends. CDR3 DNA: TGTGCCTCCTATTCGACAGGTGCAGCTTTCTTT. Its protein product is CASYSTGAAFF.

The chain joins TRBV5-1 to TRBJ2-3, with TRBD2 matching over 7 bases. Germline V lookup: CDR1 SGHRS, CDR2 YFSETQ. CDR3 length equals 16 residues. Trimming removed 4 bases from V and 2 bases from J; junction bases left unmatched: 10. The CDR3 nucleotides read TGCGCCAGCAGCGCCGGGAGGTTCAGAAACACAGATACGCAGTATTTT. Translating it yields CASSAGRFRNTDTQYF.

The chain joins TRBV19 to TRBJ2-3; 10 nucleotides match TRBD1. The junction had 17 bases not matched to a gene; V was cut back by 10 bases and J by 4 bases. This CDR3 is 17 amino acids long. The germline V gene has CDR1 LNHDA and CDR2 SQIVND (reference sequence). The CDR3 nucleotides are TGTGCCACCTACCCTCAACCCGGGACAGGGGCCTCAGATACGCAGTATTTT. Its translation: CATYPQPGTGASDTQYF.

This clone has a handful of counts. Other DNA sequences in this sample translate to the same CDR3. The chain joins TRBV7-3 to TRBJ2-1; no clear D. Trimming stripped 5 bases from V and 0 bases from J, with 11 bases between. The CDR3 has 15 residues. CDR1 is SGHTA and CDR2 is FQGTGA in the germline V gene. The CDR3 nucleotides are TGTGCCAGCAGCCCCGGTCCAAGCTCCTACAATGAGCAGTTCTTC. This encodes CASSPGPSSYNEQFF.

The rearrangement links TRBV7-9 to TRBJ1-4; no clear D gene. The CDR3 covers 14 residues. The germline gives CDR1 SEHNR, CDR2 FQNEAQ (reference sequence). The ends were cut back, 7 bases at V and 0 bases at J, with 9 bases in the middle. CDR3: CASTKEATNEKLFF. The CDR3 region has the DNA TGTGCCAGCACTAAAGAAGCAACTAATGAAAAACTGTTTTTT.

The sample holds one count of this clone. The chain is built from TRBV7-9 and TRBJ2-5; weak D call: TRBD1 (5 bases). This CDR3 spans 15 amino acids. V lost 1 base and J 3 bases, leaving 12 bases between the germline ends. Looked up from germline, CDR1 is SEHNR and CDR2 is FQNEAQ (reference sequence). The CDR3 region is CASSLEFRAEETQYF. CDR3 sequence (DNA): TGTGCCAGCAGCTTAGAGTTCAGGGCTGAAGAGACCCAGTACTTC.

The chain joins TRBV30 to TRBJ1-3; D remains ambiguous. The CDR3 consists of 15 residues. The V end was cut by 1 base, the J end by 3 bases, with 13 bases between. From germline, CDR1 is GTSNPN and CDR2 SVGIG (reference sequence). CDR3 region: CAWSGDPGLGNTIYF. CDR3 DNA sequence: TGTGCCTGGAGTGGCGACCCGGGCCTTGGAAACACCATATATTTT.